Included here is one T cell receptor (beta chain) sequence, with context. The CDR3 totals 19 residues. After removal of 0 bases from V and 2 bases from J, the junction contained 15 bases not matched to a gene. The germline gives CDR1 SGDLS, CDR2 YYNGEE. Clones were sequenced by immunoSEQ multiplex PCR, and TCRdb holds only the in-frame ones, with some missing. The table records roughly 78,000 clones, around four fifths of them present only once. The data originate from a study of T cell responses to AZD1222 COVID-19 vaccine. This receptor was identified in an adult in good health. This chain links TRBV9 with TRBJ2-5, with TRBD2 matching 8 bases. The source was peripheral blood, collected on day 0 of AZD1222 vaccination. The DNA of the CDR3 is TGTGCCAGCAGCGTAGGAGGAAGATCTCGGGGGGGCCCTCAAGAGACCCAGTACTTC. It yields the protein CASSVGGRSRGGPQETQYF.